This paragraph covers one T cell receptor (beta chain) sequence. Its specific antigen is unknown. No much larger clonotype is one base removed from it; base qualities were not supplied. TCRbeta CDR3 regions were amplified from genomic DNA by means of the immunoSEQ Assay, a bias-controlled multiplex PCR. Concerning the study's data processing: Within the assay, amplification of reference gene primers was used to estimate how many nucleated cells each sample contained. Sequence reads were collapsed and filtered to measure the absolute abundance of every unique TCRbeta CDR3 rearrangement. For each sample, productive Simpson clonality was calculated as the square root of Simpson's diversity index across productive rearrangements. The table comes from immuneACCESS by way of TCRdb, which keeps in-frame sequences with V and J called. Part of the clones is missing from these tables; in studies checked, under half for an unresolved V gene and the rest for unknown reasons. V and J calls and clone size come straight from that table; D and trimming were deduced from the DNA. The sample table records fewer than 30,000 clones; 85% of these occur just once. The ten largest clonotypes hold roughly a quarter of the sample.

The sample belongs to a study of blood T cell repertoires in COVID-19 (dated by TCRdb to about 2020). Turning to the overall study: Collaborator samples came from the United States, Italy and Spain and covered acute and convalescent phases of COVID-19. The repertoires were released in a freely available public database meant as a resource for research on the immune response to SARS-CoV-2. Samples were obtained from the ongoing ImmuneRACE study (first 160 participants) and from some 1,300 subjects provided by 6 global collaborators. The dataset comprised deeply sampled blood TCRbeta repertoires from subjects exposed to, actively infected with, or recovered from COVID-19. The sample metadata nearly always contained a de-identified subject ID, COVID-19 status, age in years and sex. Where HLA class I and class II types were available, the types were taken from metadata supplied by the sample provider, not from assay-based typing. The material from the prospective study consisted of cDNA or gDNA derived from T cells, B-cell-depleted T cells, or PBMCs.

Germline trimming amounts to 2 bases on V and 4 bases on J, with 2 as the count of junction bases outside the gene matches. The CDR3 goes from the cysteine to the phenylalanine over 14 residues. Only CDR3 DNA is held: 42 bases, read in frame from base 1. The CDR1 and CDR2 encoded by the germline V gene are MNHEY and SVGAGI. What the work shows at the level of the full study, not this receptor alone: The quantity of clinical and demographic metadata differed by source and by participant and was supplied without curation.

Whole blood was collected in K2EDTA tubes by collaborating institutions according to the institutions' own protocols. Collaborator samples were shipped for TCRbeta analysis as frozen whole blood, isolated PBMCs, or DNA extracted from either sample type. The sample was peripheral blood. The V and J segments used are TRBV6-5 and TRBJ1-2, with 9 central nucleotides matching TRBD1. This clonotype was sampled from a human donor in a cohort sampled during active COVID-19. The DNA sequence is TGTGCCAGCAGTTACACGGGACAGGGCTATGGCTACACCTTC. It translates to CASSYTGQGYGYTF.